Following are 19 T cell receptor beta chains from one sample sequenced in a study of technical replicates of blood from several donors. This table comes from immunoSEQ multiplex PCR, and its TCRdb copy is limited to in-frame clones, with some not included. Of tens of thousands of clones in the sample, roughly 92% were seen once. The specimen sequenced was T cells isolated from PBMCs. These receptor sequences come from a human donor in good health.

The chain carries TRBV7-9 and TRBJ2-2; TRBD2 matches at 9 bases. CDR3 length: 15 amino acids. Trimming at V came to 2 bases and at J to 4 bases, leaving 2 bases not matched to a gene. The germline V gene encodes CDR1 SEHNR and CDR2 FQNEAQ (reference sequence). The CDR3 sequence is CASSLRREGTGELFF. The CDR3 bases are TGTGCCAGCAGCTTACGGCGGGAGGGCACCGGGGAGCTGTTTTTT.

The gene calls are TRBV28 and TRBJ2-2; no reliable D call. CDR3 length equals 11 residues. Deletions cut 7 bases from V and 2 bases from J, with 2 bases between. Germline CDR1 and CDR2: MDHEN and SYDVKM. This chain's CDR3 is CASTNTGELFF. The CDR3 DNA is TGTGCCAGCACAAACACCGGGGAGCTGTTTTTT. The full variable domain, with the rest looked up from reference TRBV28 and TRBJ2-2, is DVKVTQSSRYLVKRTGEKVFLECVQDMDHENMFWYRQDPGLGLRLIYFSYDVKMKEKGDIPEGYSVSREKKERFSLILESASTNQTSMYLCASTNTGELFFGEGSRLTVL.

J is TRBJ2-1 and V is TRBV2, with 9 bases matching TRBD2. J lost 6 bases, V lost 3 bases, and 3 bases had no gene match. The germline gives CDR1 SNHLY, CDR2 FYNNEI. This CDR3 contains 14 residues. CDR3 DNA: TGTGCCAGCAGTGAGCGGGAGGGCCTCAATGAGCAGTTCTTC. This encodes CASSEREGLNEQFF.

This chain joins TRBV6-1 and TRBJ2-1; 7 bases fit TRBD2. This CDR3 region has 10 residues. Germline CDR1 MNHNS, CDR2 SASEGT. Germline trimming cut 10 bases from V and 9 bases from J; bases unmatched to any gene: 3. CDR3 residues: CATREGEQFF. CDR3 coding DNA: TGTGCCACCAGGGAGGGTGAGCAGTTCTTC.

The J gene is TRBJ2-1, the V gene TRBV30, with D perhaps matching TRBD1 (5 bases). This CDR3 comprises 14 residues. In germline, CDR1 is GTSNPN, CDR2 SVGIG (reference sequence). Trimming left V 0 bases short and J 2 bases short, with 8 bases between. The CDR3 protein is CAWSVGAAYNEQFF. The CDR3 DNA is TGTGCCTGGAGTGTAGGGGCCGCCTACAATGAGCAGTTCTTC.

This clone was picked up a small number of times. The rearrangement links TRBV7-2 to TRBJ2-1; 8 bases are shared with TRBD1. CDR3 length: 18 amino acids. The J segment lost 4 bases and the V segment lost 0 bases, leaving 11 bases of the junction unmatched. Germline CDR1 is SGHTA and CDR2 is FQGNSA. CDR3 coding DNA: TGTGCCAGCAGCTTAGCGGTAGGGGACAGGCGCTTTTACAATGAGCAGTTCTTC. Residues: CASSLAVGDRRFYNEQFF.

This chain uses TRBV7-9 with TRBJ1-1, with TRBD1 matching 11 bases. The trim removed 3 bases at V and 6 bases at J, leaving 6 bases unmatched. Per germline, CDR1 SEHNR and CDR2 FQNEAQ (reference sequence). This CDR3 is 15 amino acids long. Here the CDR3 reads CASSFWSGQGAEAFF. The CDR3 region has the DNA TGTGCCAGCAGCTTCTGGTCGGGACAGGGGGCTGAAGCTTTCTTT.

The chain links TRBV4-3 to TRBJ2-3, with 8 bases fitting TRBD2. From germline, CDR1 is LGHNA and CDR2 YSLEER. V lost 4 bases, J lost 2 bases, and 8 bases stayed unmatched. CDR3 size: 16 residues. The CDR3 spells CASSLSTGGYTDTQYF. The CDR3 bases are TGCGCCAGCAGCCTTTCAACGGGAGGGTACACAGATACGCAGTATTTT.

The V gene is TRBV29-1, the J gene TRBJ2-7; D is perhaps TRBD1 (5 bases). V shed 0 bases and J shed 0 bases, with 12 bases lying between them. The germline gives CDR1 SQVTM, CDR2 ANQGSEA. This CDR3 region has 15 residues. CDR3 nucleotide sequence: TGCAGCGTTGAAGATAGACAGTCTATCTCCTACGAGCAGTACTTC. It is translated as CSVEDRQSISYEQYF.

This chain uses TRBV7-3 with TRBJ2-1; 15 nucleotides line up with TRBD2. Per germline, CDR1 SGHTA and CDR2 FQGTGA. Unmatched junction bases numbered 6, after V lost 7 bases and J lost 2 bases. This CDR3 contains 17 residues. The CDR3 reads CASTGTSGRSTYNEQFF. For the CDR3, the DNA is TGTGCCAGCACGGGGACTAGCGGGAGGTCTACCTACAATGAGCAGTTCTTC.

The chain carries TRBV6-5 and TRBJ1-1; possible D gene TRBD1, 5 bases. CDR1 is MNHEY and CDR2 is SVGAGI in the germline V gene. The CDR3 loop spans 11 amino acids. The V gene lost 6 bases and the J gene lost 8 bases, with 10 bases spanning the gap. As DNA, the CDR3 is TGTGCCAGCAGCCGGCAGGGAGAAGCTTTCTTT. Translating it yields CASSRQGEAFF.

This clone was counted once. V is TRBV6-1 and J is TRBJ1-1, with D unresolved. Per the germline V gene, CDR1 is MNHNS and CDR2 is SASEGT. V was shortened by 4 bases and J by 7 bases, with 10 bases between the two germline ends. The CDR3 runs to 12 residues. Written as DNA, the CDR3 is TGTGCCAGCAGTGCTTCCCGACTTGAAGCTTTCTTT. It is translated as CASSASRLEAFF.

The CDR3 here is CASSLAAEQFF. The DNA of the CDR3 is TGTGCCAGCAGCTTGGCGGCTGAGCAGTTCTTC. The chain uses TRBV7-8 and TRBJ2-1; D ambiguous. CDR1 and CDR2 from the germline V gene are SGHVS and FQNEAQ. The ends were cut back, 3 bases at V and 9 bases at J, with 6 bases in the middle. This CDR3 contains 11 residues.

This rearrangement joins TRBV19 to TRBJ2-4; no clear D. Trimming shortened V by 10 bases and J by 3 bases, and 16 bases separated the two germline ends. CDR3 length: 14 residues. Germline lookup yields CDR1 LNHDA and CDR2 SQIVND (reference sequence). The CDR3 DNA is TGTGCCACCGCGCCGGGTTTCGGCAAAAACATTCAGTACTTC. It is translated as CATAPGFGKNIQYF.

The chain carries TRBV7-9 and TRBJ2-1; TRBD1 aligns across 7 bases. The germline V gene has CDR1 SEHNR and CDR2 FQNEAQ (reference sequence). The CDR3 covers 14 residues. Trimming at V came to 7 bases and at J to 4 bases, leaving 7 bases not matched to a gene. CDR3 bases: TGTGCCAGCACCCAAGACAGGGAATACAATGAGCAGTTCTTC. It yields the protein CASTQDREYNEQFF.

This chain connects TRBV29-1 to TRBJ1-3; 7 bases fit TRBD1. Per germline, CDR1 SQVTM and CDR2 ANQGSEA. The CDR3 is made up of 13 amino acids. Unmatched junction bases numbered 4, after V lost 4 bases and J lost 4 bases. The CDR3 protein is CSVGGTAGNTIYF. The CDR3 DNA sequence: TGCAGCGTTGGGGGGACAGCCGGAAACACCATATATTTT. Full variable domain (remainder filled in from reference TRBV29-1 and TRBJ1-3): SAVISQKPSRDICQRGTSLTIQCQVDSQVTMMFWYRQQPGQSLTLIATANQGSEATYESGFVIDKFPISRPNLTFSTLTVSNMSPEDSSIYLCSVGGTAGNTIYFGEGSWLTVV.

The rearrangement uses TRBV11-3 and TRBJ2-1, with a weak D call TRBD2 (6 bases). The CDR3 length is 15 residues. CDR1 SGHNT and CDR2 YENEEA come from the germline V gene. Trimming stripped 4 bases from V and 0 bases from J, with 10 bases between. The CDR3 DNA sequence: TGTGCCAGCAGCTCCGGGGGTACCTCCTACAATGAGCAGTTCTTC. Its translation: CASSSGGTSYNEQFF.

The chain carries TRBV19 and TRBJ2-7; the D is unclear. V was cut by 1 base and J by 3 bases, with 4 bases left in between. The CDR3 contains 12 residues. Germline CDR1 is LNHDA and CDR2 is SQIVND (reference sequence). The CDR3 here is CASSIASYEQYF. In nucleotides, the CDR3 is TGTGCCAGTAGTATAGCCAGCTACGAGCAGTACTTC.

This clone was counted a single time. The chain recombines TRBV10-3 with TRBJ2-5, with unresolved D. The CDR3 is made up of 13 amino acids. The V and J ends lost 10 bases and 4 bases respectively, with 16 bases between them. The germline gives CDR1 ENHRY, CDR2 SYGVKD. CDR3 sequence: CATRDWSLETQYF. The DNA for the CDR3 is TGTGCCACCAGAGACTGGAGCCTAGAGACCCAGTACTTC.